This T cell receptor (beta chain) is from a study of technical replicates of blood from a few donors. The ends were cut back, 0 bases at V and 10 bases at J, with 10 bases in the middle. Germline V CDR1 and CDR2: SGHRS, YFSETQ. CDR3 size: 12 residues. This table comes from immunoSEQ multiplex PCR, and its TCRdb copy is limited to in-frame clones, with some not included. The repertoire holds tens of thousands of clones, with 93% as singletons. The genes are TRBV5-1 and TRBJ1-1, with D perhaps TRBD1 (6 bases). This TCR came from a human donor in good health. Some clones in this sample may be carry-over from other donors' samples. Sequenced: PBMCs. CDR3 nucleotide sequence: TGCGCCAGCAGCTTGGAGGGGGGGCGAGCTTTCTTT. Protein product: CASSLEGGRAFF.